This T cell receptor (beta chain) derives from a study of cytomegalovirus exposure and HLA in healthy donors. Overall study results and limits: Three chains tied to CMV proved CMV antigen-specific in vitro.

The CDR3 totals 17 residues. CDR1 and CDR2 (germline): MDHEN, SYDVKM. The junction had 17 bases not matched to a gene; V was cut back by 2 bases and J by 7 bases. The protocol was immunoSEQ multiplex PCR, while the TCRdb copy is restricted to in-frame clones and leaves out a portion. The data contain 180,000 or so clones, more than 75% of them singletons. As to this clone: The target antigen is unknown.

This chain connects TRBV28 to TRBJ2-7; 7 positions match TRBD1. This sequence originates from a young man in good health and CMV-seropositive. Sequenced: PBMCs. The CDR3, as DNA: TGTGCCAGCAGTTTACCTCTCGGATCAGGGGGTCGGGGAGAGCAGTACTTC. Translation: CASSLPLGSGGRGEQYF.